Reported below is one T cell receptor (beta chain). This same CDR3 is encoded by further DNA sequences in the sample. This entry belongs to a study of blood T cell repertoires in COVID-19. Study-wide background: The samples span acute and convalescent COVID-19 from the United States, Italy and Spain. The analysed material was cDNA or gDNA that came from T cells, B-cell-depleted T cells, or PBMCs.

Original processing methods: Estimated nucleated cell counts came from reference gene primer amplification. Measured with immunoSEQ multiplex PCR; TCRdb has only the in-frame clones, and not every one. V, J and clone size are those of that table, while D and trimming were read from the DNA. The top ten clones hold around 1.5% of a sample with about 320,000 clones, about 83% of them seen once. The sequenced material came from peripheral blood. The TCR comes from a woman aged 45-65 years with acute or convalescent COVID-19.

CDR3 amino acids: CASSLGQGSYNEQFF. CDR3 nucleotide sequence: TGTGCCAGCAGCTTAGGGCAGGGGAGCTACAATGAGCAGTTCTTC. V and J are TRBV5-4 and TRBJ2-1; TRBD1 is a possible D gene (6 bases). CDR3 length: 15 residues. Germline CDR1 is SGHNT and CDR2 is YYREEE (reference sequence). The ends were cut back, 2 bases at V and 3 bases at J, with 12 bases in the middle. The full variable domain, with the rest looked up from reference TRBV5-4 and TRBJ2-1, is ETGVTQSPTHLIKTRGQQVTLRCSSQSGHNTVSWYQQALGQGPQFIFQYYREEENGRGNFPPRFSGLQFPNYSSELNVNALELDDSALYLCASSLGQGSYNEQFFGPGTRLTVL.